This T cell receptor (beta chain) was obtained from a study of response to subunit inactivated influenza vaccine. The study, taken as a whole, reports: New T cells are recruited in small numbers by each seasonal influenza vaccination, according to the authors' suggestion.

CDR1 is DFQATT and CDR2 is SNEGSKA in the germline V gene (reference sequence). With 3 bases clipped from V and 3 bases from J, the junction kept 11 bases outside the gene matches. The CDR3 has 15 residues. TCRdb re-analysed the RT-PCR reads in MiXCR, keeping a single row per CDR3 protein. The table records approximately 700,000 distinct CDR3 sequences, 15% to 18% of them present only once. To note about this clonotype: The target antigen is unknown.

Source: PBMCs from blood, taken 11 to 12 days after vaccination. The receptor was derived from a middle-aged man who received an inactivated influenza vaccine. The chain recombines TRBV20-1 with TRBJ2-7; 7 nucleotides line up with TRBD2. This chain's CDR3 is CSARGEGTRNYEQYF. The CDR3 DNA reads as TGCAGTGCTAGGGGGGAGGGGACTCGCAACTACGAGCAGTACTTC.